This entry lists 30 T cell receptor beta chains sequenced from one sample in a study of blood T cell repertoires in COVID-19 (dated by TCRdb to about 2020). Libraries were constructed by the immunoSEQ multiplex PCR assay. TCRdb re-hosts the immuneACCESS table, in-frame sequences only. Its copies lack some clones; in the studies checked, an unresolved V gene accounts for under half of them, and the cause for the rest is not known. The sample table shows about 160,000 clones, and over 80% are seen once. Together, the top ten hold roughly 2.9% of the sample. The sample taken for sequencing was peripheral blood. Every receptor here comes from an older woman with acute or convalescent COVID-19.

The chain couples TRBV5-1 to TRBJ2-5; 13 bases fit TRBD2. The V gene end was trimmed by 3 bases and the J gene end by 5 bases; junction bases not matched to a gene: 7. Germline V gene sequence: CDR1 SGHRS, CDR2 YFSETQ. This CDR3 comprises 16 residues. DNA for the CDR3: TGCGCCAGCAGCTCGGGGACTAGCGGGGCATGGGAGACCCAGTACTTC. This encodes CASSSGTSGAWETQYF.

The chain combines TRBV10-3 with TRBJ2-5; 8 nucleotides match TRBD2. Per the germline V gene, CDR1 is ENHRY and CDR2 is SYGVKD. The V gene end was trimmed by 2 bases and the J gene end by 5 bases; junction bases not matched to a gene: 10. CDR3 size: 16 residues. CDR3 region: CAISEPYGGALETQYF. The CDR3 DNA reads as TGTGCCATCAGTGAGCCCTACGGGGGGGCCCTGGAGACCCAGTACTTC.

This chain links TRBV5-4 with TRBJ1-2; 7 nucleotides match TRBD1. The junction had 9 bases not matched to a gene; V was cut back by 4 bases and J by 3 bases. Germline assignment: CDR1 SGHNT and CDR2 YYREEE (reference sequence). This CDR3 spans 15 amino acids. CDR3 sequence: CASSPRQGSDYGYTF. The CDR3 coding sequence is TGTGCCAGCAGCCCTCGACAGGGATCGGACTATGGCTACACCTTC.

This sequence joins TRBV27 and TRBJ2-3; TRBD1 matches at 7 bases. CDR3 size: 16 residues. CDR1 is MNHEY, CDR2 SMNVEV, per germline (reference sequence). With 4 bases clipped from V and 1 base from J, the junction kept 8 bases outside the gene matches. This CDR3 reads CASSSRRQGRTDTQYF. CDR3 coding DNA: TGTGCCAGCAGTTCGAGGAGACAGGGCCGCACAGATACGCAGTATTTT.

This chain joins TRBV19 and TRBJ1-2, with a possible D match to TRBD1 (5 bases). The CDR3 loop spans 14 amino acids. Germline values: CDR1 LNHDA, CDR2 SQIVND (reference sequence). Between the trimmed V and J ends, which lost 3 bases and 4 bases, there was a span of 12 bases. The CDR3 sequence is CASSIQGTLYGYTF. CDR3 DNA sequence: TGTGCCAGTAGTATTCAGGGCACCCTCTATGGCTACACCTTC.

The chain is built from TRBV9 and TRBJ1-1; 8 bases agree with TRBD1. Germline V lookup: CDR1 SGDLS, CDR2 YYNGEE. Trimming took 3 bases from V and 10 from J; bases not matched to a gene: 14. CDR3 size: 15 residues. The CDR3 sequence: CASSAQGQGARPAFF. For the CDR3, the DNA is TGTGCCAGCAGCGCCCAGGGGCAGGGGGCGCGGCCAGCTTTCTTT.

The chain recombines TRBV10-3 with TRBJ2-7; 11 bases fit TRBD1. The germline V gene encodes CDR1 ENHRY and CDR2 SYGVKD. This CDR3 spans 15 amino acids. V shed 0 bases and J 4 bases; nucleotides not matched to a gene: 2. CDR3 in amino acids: CAISESGTGGYEQYF. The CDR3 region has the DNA TGTGCCATCAGTGAGTCCGGGACAGGGGGGTACGAGCAGTACTTC.

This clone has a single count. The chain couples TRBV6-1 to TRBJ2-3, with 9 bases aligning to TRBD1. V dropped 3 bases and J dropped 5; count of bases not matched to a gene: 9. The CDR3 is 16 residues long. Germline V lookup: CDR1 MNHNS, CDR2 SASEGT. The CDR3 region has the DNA TGTGCCAGCAGTGAGATGGGTGGACAGGGGTTAGATACGCAGTATTTT. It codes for CASSEMGGQGLDTQYF.

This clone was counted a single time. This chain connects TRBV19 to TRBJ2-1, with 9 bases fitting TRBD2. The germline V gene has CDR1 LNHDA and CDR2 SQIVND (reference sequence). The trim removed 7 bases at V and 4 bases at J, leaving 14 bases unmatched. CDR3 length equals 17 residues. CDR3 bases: TGTGCCAGTAAGAAAGCGCTAGCGGGATCCCCTTACAATGAGCAGTTCTTC. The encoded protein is CASKKALAGSPYNEQFF.

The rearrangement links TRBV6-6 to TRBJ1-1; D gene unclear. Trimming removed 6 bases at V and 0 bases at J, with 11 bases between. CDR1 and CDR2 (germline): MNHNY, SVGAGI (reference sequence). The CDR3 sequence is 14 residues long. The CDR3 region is CASRDSGMNTEAFF. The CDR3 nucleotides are TGTGCCAGCAGAGATAGCGGGATGAACACTGAAGCTTTCTTT.

DNA of the CDR3: TGTGCCAGCCATAGGGAGGTGAACACTGAAGCTTTCTTT. Encoded protein: CASHREVNTEAFF. This chain links TRBV12-3 or TRBV12-4 with TRBJ1-1; D unclear. V was cut by 8 bases and J by 0 bases, with 10 bases left in between. CDR3 length equals 13 residues.

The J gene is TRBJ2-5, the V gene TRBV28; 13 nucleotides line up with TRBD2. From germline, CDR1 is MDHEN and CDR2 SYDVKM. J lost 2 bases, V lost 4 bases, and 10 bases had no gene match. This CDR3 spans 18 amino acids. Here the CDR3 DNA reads TGTGCCAGCAGTTCTCTGAAGTTACTAGCGGGGGGGCAAGAGACCCAGTACTTC. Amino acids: CASSSLKLLAGGQETQYF.

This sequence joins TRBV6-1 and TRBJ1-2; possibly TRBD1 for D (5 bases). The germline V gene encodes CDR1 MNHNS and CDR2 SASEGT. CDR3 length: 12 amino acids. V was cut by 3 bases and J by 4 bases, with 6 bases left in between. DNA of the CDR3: TGTGCCAGCAGTGAGGGGCCCTATGGCTACACCTTC. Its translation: CASSEGPYGYTF.

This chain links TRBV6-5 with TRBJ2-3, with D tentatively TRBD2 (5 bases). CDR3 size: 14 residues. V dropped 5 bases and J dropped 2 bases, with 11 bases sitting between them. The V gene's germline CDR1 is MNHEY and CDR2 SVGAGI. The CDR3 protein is CASSRGRNTDTQYF. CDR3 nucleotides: TGTGCCAGCAGTCGGGGAAGAAACACAGATACGCAGTATTTT.

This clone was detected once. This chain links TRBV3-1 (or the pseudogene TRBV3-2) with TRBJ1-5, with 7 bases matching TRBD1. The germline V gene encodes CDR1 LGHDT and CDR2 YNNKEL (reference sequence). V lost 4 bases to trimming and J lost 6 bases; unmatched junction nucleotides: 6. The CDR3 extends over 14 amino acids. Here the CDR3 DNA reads TGTGCCAGCAGCCTAGGACAGGTATCTCAGCCCCAGCATTTT. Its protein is CASSLGQVSQPQHF.

For the CDR3, the DNA is TGCGCCAGCAGCTCGGGGACAGCCCACACTGAAGCTTTCTTT. Its protein product is CASSSGTAHTEAFF. The chain links TRBV5-1 to TRBJ1-1; 7 bases agree with TRBD1. The CDR3 loop spans 14 amino acids. The germline V gene has CDR1 SGHRS and CDR2 YFSETQ. Trimming at V came to 3 bases and at J to 3 bases, leaving 5 bases not matched to a gene.

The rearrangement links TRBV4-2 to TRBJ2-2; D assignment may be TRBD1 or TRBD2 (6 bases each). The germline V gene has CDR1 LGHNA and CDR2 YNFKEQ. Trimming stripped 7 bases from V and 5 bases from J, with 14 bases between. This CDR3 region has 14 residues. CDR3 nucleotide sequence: TGTGCCAGCACCCGGGGGCAGAAAACCGGGGAGCTGTTTTTT. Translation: CASTRGQKTGELFF.

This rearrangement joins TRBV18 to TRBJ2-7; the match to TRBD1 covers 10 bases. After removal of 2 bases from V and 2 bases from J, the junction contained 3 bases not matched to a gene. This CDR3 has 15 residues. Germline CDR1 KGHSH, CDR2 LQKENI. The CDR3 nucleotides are TGTGCCAGCTCACCAGCCGGGACAGGGGCCTACGAGCAGTACTTC. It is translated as CASSPAGTGAYEQYF.

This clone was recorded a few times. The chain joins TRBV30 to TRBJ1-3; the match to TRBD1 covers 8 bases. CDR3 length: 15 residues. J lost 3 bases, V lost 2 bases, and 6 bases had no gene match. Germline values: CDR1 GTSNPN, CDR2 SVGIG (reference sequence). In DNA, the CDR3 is TGTGCCTGGAGTTTAGGACAGGGCGATGGAAACACCATATATTTT. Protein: CAWSLGQGDGNTIYF.

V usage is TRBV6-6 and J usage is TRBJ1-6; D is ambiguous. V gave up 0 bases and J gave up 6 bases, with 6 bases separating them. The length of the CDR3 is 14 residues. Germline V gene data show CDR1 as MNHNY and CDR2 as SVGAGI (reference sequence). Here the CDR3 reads CASSYSDTNSPLHF. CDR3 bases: TGTGCCAGCAGTTACTCTGACACTAATTCACCCCTCCACTTT.

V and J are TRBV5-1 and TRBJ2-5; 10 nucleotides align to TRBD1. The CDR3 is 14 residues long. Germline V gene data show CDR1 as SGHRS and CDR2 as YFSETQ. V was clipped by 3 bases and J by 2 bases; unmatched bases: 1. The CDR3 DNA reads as TGCGCCAGCAGCTGGACAGGGGGACAAGAGACCCAGTACTTC. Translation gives CASSWTGGQETQYF.

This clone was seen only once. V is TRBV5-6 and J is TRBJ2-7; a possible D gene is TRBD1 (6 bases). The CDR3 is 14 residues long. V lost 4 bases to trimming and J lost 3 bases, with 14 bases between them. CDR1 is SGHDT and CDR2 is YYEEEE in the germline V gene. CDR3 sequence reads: CASSPRGKGYEQYF. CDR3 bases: TGTGCCAGCAGCCCTAGGGGGAAGGGCTACGAGCAGTACTTC.

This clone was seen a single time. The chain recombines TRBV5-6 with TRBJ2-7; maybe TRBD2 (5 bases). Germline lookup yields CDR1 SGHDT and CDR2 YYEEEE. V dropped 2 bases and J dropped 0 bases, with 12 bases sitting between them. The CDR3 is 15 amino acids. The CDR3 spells CASSFGLGVSYEQYF. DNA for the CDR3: TGTGCCAGCAGCTTTGGACTGGGAGTCTCCTACGAGCAGTACTTC. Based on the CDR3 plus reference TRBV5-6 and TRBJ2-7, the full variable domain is DAGVTQSPTHLIKTRGQQVTLRCSPKSGHDTVSWYQQALGQGPQFIFQYYEEEERQRGNFPDRFSGHQFPNYSSELNVNALLLGDSALYLCASSFGLGVSYEQYFGPGTRLTVT.

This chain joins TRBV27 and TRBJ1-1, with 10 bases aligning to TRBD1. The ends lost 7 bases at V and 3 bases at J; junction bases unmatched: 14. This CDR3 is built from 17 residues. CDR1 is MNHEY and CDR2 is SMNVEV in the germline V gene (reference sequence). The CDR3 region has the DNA TGTGCCAGCACCCCCTTCGGACAGGGGGGGTCAGACACTGAAGCTTTCTTT. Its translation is CASTPFGQGGSDTEAFF.

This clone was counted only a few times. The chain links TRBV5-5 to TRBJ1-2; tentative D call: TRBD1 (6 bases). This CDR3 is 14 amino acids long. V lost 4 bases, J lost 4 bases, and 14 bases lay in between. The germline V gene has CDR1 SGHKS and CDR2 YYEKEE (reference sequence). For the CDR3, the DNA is TGTGCCAGCAGCCCGCGGACAGAGAGCTATGGCTACACCTTC. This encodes CASSPRTESYGYTF.

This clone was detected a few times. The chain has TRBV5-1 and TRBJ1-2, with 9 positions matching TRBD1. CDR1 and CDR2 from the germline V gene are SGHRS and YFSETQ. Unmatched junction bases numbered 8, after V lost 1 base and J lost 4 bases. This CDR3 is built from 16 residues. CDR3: CASSLYDRGSAYGYTF. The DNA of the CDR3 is TGCGCCAGCAGCTTGTATGACAGGGGGTCCGCCTATGGCTACACCTTC.

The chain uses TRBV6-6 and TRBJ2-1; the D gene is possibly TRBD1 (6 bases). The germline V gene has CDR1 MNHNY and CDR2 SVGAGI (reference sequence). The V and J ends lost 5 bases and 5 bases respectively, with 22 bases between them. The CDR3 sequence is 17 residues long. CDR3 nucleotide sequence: TGTGCCAGCAGTCGTACCTCCAGGGGCCTCACGCACAATGAGCAGTTCTTC. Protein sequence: CASSRTSRGLTHNEQFF.

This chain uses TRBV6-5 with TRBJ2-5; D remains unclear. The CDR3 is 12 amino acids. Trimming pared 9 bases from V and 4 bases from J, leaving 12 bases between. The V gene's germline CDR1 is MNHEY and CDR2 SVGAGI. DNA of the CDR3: TGTGCCAGTGGAGACCCCTCAGAGACCCAGTACTTC. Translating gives CASGDPSETQYF.

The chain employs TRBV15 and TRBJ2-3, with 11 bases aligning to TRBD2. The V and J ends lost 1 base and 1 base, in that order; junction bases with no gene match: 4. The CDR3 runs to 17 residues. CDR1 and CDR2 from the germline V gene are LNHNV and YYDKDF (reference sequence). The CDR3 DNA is TGTGCCACCAGCAGAGCCCCGGGACTAGCGGGCACAGATACGCAGTATTTT. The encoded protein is CATSRAPGLAGTDTQYF.

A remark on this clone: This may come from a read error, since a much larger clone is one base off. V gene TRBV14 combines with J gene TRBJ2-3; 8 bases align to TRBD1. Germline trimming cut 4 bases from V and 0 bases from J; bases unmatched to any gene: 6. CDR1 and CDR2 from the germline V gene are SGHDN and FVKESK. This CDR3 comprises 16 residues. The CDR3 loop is CASSPRTGTSTDTQYF. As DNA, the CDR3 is TGTGCCAGCAGCCCTAGGACAGGGACTAGCACAGATACGCAGTATTTT.